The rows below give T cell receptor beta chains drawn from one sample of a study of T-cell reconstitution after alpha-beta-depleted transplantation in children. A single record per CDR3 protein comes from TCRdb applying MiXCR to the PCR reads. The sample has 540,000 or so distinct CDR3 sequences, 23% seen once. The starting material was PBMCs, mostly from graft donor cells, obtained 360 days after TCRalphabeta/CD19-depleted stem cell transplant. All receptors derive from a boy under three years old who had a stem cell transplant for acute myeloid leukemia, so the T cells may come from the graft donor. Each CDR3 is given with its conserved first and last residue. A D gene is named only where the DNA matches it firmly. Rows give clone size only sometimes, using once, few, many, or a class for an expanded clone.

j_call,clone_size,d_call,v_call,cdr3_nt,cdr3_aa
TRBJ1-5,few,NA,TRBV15,TGTGCCACCTCCCACAATAGCAATCAGCCCCAGCATTTT,CATSHNSNQPQHF
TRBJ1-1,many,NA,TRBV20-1,TGCAGTGCTAGAGATAAAGAGGGGCGCTGGAACACTGAAGCTTTCTTT,CSARDKEGRWNTEAFF
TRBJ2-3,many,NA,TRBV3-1,TGTGCCAGCAGCCAAGTGACGGGGAGCACAGATACGCAGTATTTT,CASSQVTGSTDTQYF
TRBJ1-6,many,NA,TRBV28,TGTGCCAGCAGTACAGTTGGATCACCCCTCCACTTT,CASSTVGSPLHF
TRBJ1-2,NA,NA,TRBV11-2,TGTGCCAGCAGCCCCCGGACAGTTGCCGAGTTAGCTAACTATGGCTACACCTTC,CASSPRTVAELANYGYTF
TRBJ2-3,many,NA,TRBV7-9,TGTGCCAGCAGCTTAGGACTGTATGGCACAGATACGCAGTATTTT,CASSLGLYGTDTQYF
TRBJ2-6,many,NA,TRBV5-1,TGCGCCAGCAGCTTCCAGGGGGGACTTCGATCTGGGGCCAACGTCCTGACTTTC,CASSFQGGLRSGANVLTF
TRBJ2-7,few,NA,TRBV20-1,TGCAGTGCTAGAGACGGGGTCTACGAGCAGTACTTC,CSARDGVYEQYF
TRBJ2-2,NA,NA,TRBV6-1,TGTGCCAGCAACAAGGACGGCGACACCGGGGAGCTGTTTTTT,CASNKDGDTGELFF
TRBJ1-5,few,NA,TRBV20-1,TGCAGTGCAGTGGGTTATAGCAATCAGCCCCAGCATTTT,CSAVGYSNQPQHF
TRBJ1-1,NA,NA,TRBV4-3,TGCGCCAGCAGCGGAGGACCTATACATGGGTACACTGAAGCTTTCTTT,CASSGGPIHGYTEAFF
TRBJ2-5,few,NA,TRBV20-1,TGCAGCCTCGTACGCACGGAGACCCAGTACTTC,CSLVRTETQYF
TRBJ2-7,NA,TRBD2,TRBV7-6,TGTGCCAGCAGCACGGGGGGGGAAAACTACGAGCAGTACTTC,CASSTGGENYEQYF
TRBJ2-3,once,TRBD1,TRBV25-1,TGTGCCAGCAGTGAATACCCAGGGGGCCGCACAGATACGCAGTATTTT,CASSEYPGGRTDTQYF
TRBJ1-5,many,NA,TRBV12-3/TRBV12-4,TGTGCCAGCAGTTTCCTTGCCGAGAATCAGCCCCAGCATTTT,CASSFLAENQPQHF
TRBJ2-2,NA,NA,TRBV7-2,TGTGCCAGCAGCTCGGGACACCAGAACACCGGGGAGCTGTTTTTT,CASSSGHQNTGELFF
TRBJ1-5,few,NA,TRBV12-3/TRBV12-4,TGTGCCAGCAGTTTCCGGGCTCGGGGCAATCAGCCCCAGCATTTT,CASSFRARGNQPQHF
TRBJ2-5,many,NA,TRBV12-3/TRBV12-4,TGTGCCAGCAGGAGACAGGAGGGAGAGACCCAGTACTTC,CASRRQEGETQYF
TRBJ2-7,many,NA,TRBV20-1,TGCAGTGCTAGAGATTCTTCGGGATCCTACGAGCAGTACTTC,CSARDSSGSYEQYF
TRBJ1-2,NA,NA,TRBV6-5,TGTGCCAGCAGTTACTCGAGTAAGGGGGGATATGATGGCTACACCTTC,CASSYSSKGGYDGYTF
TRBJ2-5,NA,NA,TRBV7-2,TGTGCCAGCAGCCTAGGGGGGGCCAGGTTAGAGACCCAGTACTTC,CASSLGGARLETQYF
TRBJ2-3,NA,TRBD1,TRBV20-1,TGCAGTGCTCGGACAGGGCCAGATACGCAGTATTTT,CSARTGPDTQYF
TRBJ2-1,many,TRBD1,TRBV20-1,TGCAGTGCTGGGACAGGGGGAACAGGCAATGAGCAGTTCTTC,CSAGTGGTGNEQFF
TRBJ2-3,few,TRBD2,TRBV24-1,TGTGCCACCAGTGATGCCGGGGGGGCCAGCACAGATACGCAGTATTTT,CATSDAGGASTDTQYF
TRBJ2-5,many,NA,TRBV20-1,TGCAGTGCTAGCGGTCACGGGGGGCGAGGACAAGAGACCCAGTACTTC,CSASGHGGRGQETQYF
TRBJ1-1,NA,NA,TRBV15,TGTGCCGCAGGGGAGGGGATGAACACTGAAGCTTTCTTT,CAAGEGMNTEAFF
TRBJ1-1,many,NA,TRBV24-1,TGTGCCACCAGTGGAGGGTGGAACACTGAAGCTTTCTTT,CATSGGWNTEAFF
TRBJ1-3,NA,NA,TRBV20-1,TGCAGTGCCCTACTCAGGTCTATCTCTGGAAACACCATATATTTT,CSALLRSISGNTIYF
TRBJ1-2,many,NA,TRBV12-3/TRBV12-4,TGTGCCAGCAGCCTAAGCTGGGGCTACACCTTC,CASSLSWGYTF
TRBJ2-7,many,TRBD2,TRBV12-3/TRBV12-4,TGTGCCAGCAGTTCCCTTCGGACTAGCGGTAGCTACGAGCAGTACTTC,CASSSLRTSGSYEQYF
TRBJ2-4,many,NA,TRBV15,TGTGCCACTAGAGGTTGGGGGGCCGAAAACATTCAGTACTTC,CATRGWGAENIQYF
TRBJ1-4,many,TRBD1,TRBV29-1,TGCAGCGTTTCCGGGACAGGCAATGAAAAACTGTTTTTT,CSVSGTGNEKLFF
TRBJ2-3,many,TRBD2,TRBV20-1,TGCAGCGCACGCGCGGGGGGACCAGATACGCAGTATTTT,CSARAGGPDTQYF
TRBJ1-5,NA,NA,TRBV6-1,TGTGCCAGCAGTGAAATCGGCAATCAGCCCCAGCATTTT,CASSEIGNQPQHF
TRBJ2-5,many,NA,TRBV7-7,TGTGCCAGCAGTCGTGCCGGTGGGGAGACCCAGTACTTC,CASSRAGGETQYF
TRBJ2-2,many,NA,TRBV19,TGTGCCAGTAGTTTTGGAGGGGGCTTTGCGAACACCGGGGAGCTGTTTTTT,CASSFGGGFANTGELFF
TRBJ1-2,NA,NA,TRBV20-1,TGCAGTGCTAGGGTGGGGGACGGACGCGGCTACACCTTC,CSARVGDGRGYTF
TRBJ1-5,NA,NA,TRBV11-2,TGTGCCAGCAGCTTAACAGGGCATCGCAATCAGCCCCAGCATTTT,CASSLTGHRNQPQHF
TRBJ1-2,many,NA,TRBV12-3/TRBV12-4,TGTGCCAGCAGAGCTGGGGCGCGCGAAGGCTACACCTTC,CASRAGAREGYTF
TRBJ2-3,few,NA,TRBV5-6,TGTGCCAGCAGCTTTACTAGCTACACAGATACGCAGTATTTT,CASSFTSYTDTQYF
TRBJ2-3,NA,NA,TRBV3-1,TGTGCCAGCAGCCAACGACGAGTCACAGATACGCAGTATTTT,CASSQRRVTDTQYF
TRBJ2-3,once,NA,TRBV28,TGTGCCAGCAGTCAGCGGGTGGAGGGGAGCGATACGCAGTATTTT,CASSQRVEGSDTQYF
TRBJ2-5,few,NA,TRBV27,TGTGCCAGCAGCCCCAACCCGTGGGGGACGCAAGAGACCCAGTACTTC,CASSPNPWGTQETQYF
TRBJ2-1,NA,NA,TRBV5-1,TGCGCCAGCAGCTGGACAGGAGGGGGCAATGAGCAGTTCTTC,CASSWTGGGNEQFF
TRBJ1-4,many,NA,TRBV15,TGTGCCACCAGCAGAGGAGCGCAGGATGGGGAAAAACTGTTTTTT,CATSRGAQDGEKLFF
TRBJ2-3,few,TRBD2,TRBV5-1,TGCGCCAGCAGCTTGTGGGGGGGACTAGTCCCGTTCACAGATACGCAGTATTTT,CASSLWGGLVPFTDTQYF
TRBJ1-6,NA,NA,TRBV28,TGTGCCAGTAGGAATAATTCACCCCTCCACTTT,CASRNNSPLHF
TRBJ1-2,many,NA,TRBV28,TGTGCCAGCAGTTGGCGCGGAGGTGGCTACACCTTC,CASSWRGGGYTF
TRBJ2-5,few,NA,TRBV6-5,TGTGCCAGCATGCCCCTGACCCAGTACTTC,CASMPLTQYF
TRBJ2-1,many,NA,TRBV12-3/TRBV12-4,TGTGCCAGCAGCCCGCCCGACAGGGAGGCATACAATGAGCAGTTCTTC,CASSPPDREAYNEQFF
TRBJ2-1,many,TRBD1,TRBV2,TGTGCCAGCAATCAAGGACAGGGCTTGAGTAATGAGCAGTTCTTC,CASNQGQGLSNEQFF
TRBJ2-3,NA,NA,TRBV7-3,TGTGCCAGCAGCCCCCAAGCGGGCTTGAACACAGATACGCAGTATTTT,CASSPQAGLNTDTQYF
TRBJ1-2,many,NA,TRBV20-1,TGCAGTGCTAGAGGGGGGTGGGATGGCTACACCTTC,CSARGGWDGYTF